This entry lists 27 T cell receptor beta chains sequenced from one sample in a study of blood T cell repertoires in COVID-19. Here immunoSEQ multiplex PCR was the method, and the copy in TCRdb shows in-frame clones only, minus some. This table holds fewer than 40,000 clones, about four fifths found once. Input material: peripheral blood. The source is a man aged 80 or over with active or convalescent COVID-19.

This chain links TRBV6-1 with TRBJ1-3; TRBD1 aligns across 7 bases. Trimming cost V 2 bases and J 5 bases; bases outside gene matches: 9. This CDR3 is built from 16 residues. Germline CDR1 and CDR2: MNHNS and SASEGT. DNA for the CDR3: TGTGCCAGCAGTGAATCTGCAGGGGGAGTGAGAAACACCATATATTTT. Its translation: CASSESAGGVRNTIYF.

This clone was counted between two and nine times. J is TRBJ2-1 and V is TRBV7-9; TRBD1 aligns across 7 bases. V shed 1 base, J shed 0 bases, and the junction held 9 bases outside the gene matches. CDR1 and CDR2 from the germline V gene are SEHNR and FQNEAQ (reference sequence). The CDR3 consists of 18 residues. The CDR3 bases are TGTGCCAGCAGCTTAGAAGGGGGCTACCCGAGCTCCTACAATGAGCAGTTCTTC. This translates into CASSLEGGYPSSYNEQFF.

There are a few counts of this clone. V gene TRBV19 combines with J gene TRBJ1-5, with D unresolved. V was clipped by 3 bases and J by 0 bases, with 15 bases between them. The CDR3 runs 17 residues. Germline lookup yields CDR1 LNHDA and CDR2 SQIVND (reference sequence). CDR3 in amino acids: CASSMAAKLDSNQPQHF. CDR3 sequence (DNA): TGTGCCAGTAGTATGGCGGCGAAGTTGGATAGCAATCAGCCCCAGCATTTT.

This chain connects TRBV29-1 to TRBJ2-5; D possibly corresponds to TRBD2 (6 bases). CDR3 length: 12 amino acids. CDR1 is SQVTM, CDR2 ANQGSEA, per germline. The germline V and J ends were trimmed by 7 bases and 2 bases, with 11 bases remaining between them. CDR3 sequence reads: CSAGTLQETQYF. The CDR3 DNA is TGCAGCGCCGGGACTTTACAAGAGACCCAGTACTTC.

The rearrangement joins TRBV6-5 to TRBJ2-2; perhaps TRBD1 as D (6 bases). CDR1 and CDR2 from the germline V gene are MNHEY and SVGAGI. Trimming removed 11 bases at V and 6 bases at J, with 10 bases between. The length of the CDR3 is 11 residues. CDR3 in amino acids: CAVQGAGELFF. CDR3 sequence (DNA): TGTGCCGTACAGGGTGCCGGGGAGCTGTTTTTT.

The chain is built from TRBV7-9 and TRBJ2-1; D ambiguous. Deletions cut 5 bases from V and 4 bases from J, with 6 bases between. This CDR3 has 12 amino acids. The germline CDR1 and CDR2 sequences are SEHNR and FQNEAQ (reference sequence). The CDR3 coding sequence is TGTGCCAGCAGCCTATCTTACAATGAGCAGTTCTTC. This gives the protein CASSLSYNEQFF.

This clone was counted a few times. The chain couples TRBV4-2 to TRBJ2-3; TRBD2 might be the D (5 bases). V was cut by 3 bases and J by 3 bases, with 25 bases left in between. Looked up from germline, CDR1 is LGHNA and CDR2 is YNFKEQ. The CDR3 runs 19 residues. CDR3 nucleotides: TGTGCCAGCAGCCAGGATTGGGCCTCCGGGCGGGCCAAGACAGATACGCAGTATTTT. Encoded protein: CASSQDWASGRAKTDTQYF.

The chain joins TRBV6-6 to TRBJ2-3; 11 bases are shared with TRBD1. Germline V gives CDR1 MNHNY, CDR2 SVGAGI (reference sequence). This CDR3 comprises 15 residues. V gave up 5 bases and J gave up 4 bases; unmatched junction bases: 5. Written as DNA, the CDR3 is TGTGCCAGCAGTCACAGGACAGGGGGCGCAGATACGCAGTATTTT. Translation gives CASSHRTGGADTQYF.

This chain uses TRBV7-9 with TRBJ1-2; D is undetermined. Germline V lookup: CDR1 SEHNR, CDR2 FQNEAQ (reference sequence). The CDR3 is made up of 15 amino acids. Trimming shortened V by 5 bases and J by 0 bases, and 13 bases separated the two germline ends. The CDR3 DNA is TGTGCCAGCAGCCCCCGAGTAGTTACTAACTATGGCTACACCTTC. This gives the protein CASSPRVVTNYGYTF.

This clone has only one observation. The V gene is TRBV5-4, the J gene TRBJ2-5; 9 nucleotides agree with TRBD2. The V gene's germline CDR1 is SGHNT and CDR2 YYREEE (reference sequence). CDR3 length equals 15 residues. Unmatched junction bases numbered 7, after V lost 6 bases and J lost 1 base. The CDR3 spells CASTSASGVQETQYF. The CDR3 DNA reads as TGTGCCAGCACCTCGGCTAGCGGGGTCCAAGAGACCCAGTACTTC.

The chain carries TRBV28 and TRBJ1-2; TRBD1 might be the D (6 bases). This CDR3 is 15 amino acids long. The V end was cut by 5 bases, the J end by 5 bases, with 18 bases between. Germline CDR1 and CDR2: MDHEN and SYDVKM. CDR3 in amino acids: CASSPRDKRRYGYTF. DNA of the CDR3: TGTGCCAGCAGTCCCCGGGACAAGAGACGGTATGGCTACACCTTC.

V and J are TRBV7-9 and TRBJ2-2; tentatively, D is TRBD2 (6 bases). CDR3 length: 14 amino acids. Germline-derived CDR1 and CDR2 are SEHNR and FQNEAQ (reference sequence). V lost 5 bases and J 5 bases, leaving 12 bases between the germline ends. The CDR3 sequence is CASSPGSGTGELFF. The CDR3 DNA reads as TGTGCCAGCAGCCCCGGGAGTGGAACCGGGGAGCTGTTTTTT.

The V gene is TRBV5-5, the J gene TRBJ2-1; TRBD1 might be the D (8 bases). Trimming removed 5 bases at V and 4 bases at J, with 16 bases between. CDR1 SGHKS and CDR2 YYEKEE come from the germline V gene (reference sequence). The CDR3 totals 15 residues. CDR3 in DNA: TGTGCCAGCAGAAGCACAGGGGGGGAATACAATGAGCAGTTCTTC. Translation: CASRSTGGEYNEQFF.

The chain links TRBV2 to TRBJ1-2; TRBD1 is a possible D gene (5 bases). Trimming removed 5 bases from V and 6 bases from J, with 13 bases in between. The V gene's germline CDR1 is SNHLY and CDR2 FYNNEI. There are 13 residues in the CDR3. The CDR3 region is CASSPGGLDGYTF. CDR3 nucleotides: TGTGCCAGCAGTCCCGGGGGACTCGATGGCTACACCTTC.

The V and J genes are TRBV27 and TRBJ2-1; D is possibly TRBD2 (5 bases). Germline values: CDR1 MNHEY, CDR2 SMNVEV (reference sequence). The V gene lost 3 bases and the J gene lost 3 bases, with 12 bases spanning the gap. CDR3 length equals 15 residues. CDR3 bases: TGTGCCAGCAGTTTTGCGGCCGGGATCTACAATGAGCAGTTCTTC. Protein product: CASSFAAGIYNEQFF.

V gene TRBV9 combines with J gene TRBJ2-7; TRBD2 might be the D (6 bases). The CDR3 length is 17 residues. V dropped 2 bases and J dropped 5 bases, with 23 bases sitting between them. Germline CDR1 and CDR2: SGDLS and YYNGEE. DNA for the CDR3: TGTGCCAGCAGCGTGTCTGCCGGGACTTCTTACCCCCACGAGCAGTACTTC. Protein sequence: CASSVSAGTSYPHEQYF.

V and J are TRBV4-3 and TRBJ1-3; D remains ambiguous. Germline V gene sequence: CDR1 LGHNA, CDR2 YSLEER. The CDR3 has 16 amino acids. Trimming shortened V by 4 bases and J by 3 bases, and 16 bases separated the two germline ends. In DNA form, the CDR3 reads TGCGCCAGCAGCCTCGATTACGGGTCGATTGGAAACACCATATATTTT. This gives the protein CASSLDYGSIGNTIYF.

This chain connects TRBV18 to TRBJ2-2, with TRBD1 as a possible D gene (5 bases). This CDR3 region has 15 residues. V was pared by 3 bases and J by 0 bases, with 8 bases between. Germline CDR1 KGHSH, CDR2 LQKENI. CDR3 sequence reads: CASSPGRSNTGELFF. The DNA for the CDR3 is TGTGCCAGCTCACCGGGGCGGTCGAACACCGGGGAGCTGTTTTTT.

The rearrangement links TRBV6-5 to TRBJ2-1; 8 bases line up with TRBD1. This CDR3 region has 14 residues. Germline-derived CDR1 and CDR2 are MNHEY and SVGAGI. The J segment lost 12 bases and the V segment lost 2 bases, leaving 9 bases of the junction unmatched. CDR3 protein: CASSYRGQEVRQFF. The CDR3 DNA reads TGTGCCAGCAGTTACAGGGGACAGGAGGTGCGGCAGTTCTTC.

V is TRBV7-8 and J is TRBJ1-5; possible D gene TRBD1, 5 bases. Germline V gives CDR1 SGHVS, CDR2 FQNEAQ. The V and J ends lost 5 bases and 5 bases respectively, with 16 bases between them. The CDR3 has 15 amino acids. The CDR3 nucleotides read TGTGCCAGCAGCCCAGGTCCAGGGCCCGATCAGCCCCAGCATTTT. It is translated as CASSPGPGPDQPQHF.

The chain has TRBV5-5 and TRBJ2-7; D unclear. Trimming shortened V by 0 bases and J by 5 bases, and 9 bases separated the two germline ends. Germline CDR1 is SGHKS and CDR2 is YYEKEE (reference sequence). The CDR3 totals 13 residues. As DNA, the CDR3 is TGTGCCAGCAGCTTGGCTCCTTCTAACGAGCAGTACTTC. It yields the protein CASSLAPSNEQYF.

The CDR3 DNA reads as TGTGCCAGCAGCTCCCACGGGAGGGGAGGAGGCGAGCAGTACTTC. It translates to CASSSHGRGGGEQYF. V and J are TRBV28 and TRBJ2-7, with TRBD2 matching over 8 bases. Germline V gene lookup returns CDR1 MDHEN and CDR2 SYDVKM. Trimming removed 6 bases from V and 6 bases from J; junction bases left unmatched: 13. There are 15 residues in the CDR3.

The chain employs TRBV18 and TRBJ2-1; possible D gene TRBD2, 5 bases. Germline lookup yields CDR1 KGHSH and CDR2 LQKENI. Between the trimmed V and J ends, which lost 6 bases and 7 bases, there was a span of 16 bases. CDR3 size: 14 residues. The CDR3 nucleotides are TGTGCCAGCTCTCCCGGGGTCCCTGGGAATGAGCAGTTCTTC. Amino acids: CASSPGVPGNEQFF.

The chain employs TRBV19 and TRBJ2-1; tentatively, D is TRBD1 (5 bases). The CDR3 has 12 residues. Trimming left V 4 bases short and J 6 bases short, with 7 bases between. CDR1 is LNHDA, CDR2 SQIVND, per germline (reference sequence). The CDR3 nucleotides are TGTGCCAGTAGTAGGGGCCTCAATGAGCAGTTCTTC. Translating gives CASSRGLNEQFF.

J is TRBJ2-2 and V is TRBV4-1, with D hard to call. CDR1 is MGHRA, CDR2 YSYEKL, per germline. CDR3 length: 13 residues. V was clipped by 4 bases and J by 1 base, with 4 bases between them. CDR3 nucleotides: TGCGCCAGCAGCCCCCAGAACACCGGGGAGCTGTTTTTT. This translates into CASSPQNTGELFF.

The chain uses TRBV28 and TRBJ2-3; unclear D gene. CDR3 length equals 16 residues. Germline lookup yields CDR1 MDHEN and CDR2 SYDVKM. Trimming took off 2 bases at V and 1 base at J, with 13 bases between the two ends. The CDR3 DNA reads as TGTGCCAGCAGTTTAGGCGTCGGGTTCCGCACAGATACGCAGTATTTT. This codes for CASSLGVGFRTDTQYF.

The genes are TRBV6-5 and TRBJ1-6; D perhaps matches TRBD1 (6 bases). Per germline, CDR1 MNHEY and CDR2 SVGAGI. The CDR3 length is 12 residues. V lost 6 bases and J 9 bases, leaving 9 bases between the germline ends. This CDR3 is CASRDSFSPLHF. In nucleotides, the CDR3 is TGTGCCAGCAGGGACAGTTTTTCACCCCTCCACTTT.